One sample yielded the 2 T cell receptor beta chains listed below, sequenced in a study of radiotherapy plus CTLA-4 blockade in lung cancer. Produced via immunoSEQ multiplex PCR; TCRdb's table is partial and in-frame only. The sample lists 90,000 to 150,000 clones, 65% to 85% seen once, with roughly 5% in the top ten. The source was peripheral blood, collected from a patient treated with radiotherapy plus ipilimumab. The receptors were sampled from a human donor with non-small cell lung cancer who had a partial response to radiotherapy plus ipilimumab.

The rearrangement uses TRBV27 and TRBJ1-1; TRBD1 agrees at 9 bases. The CDR3 spans 18 residues. CDR1 is MNHEY, CDR2 SMNVEV, per germline (reference sequence). V lost 4 bases to trimming and J lost 0 bases; unmatched junction nucleotides: 12. The CDR3 nucleotides are TGTGCCAGCAGTTCAGGGACAGGGTTATACAGGGTGAACACTGAAGCTTTCTTT. Amino acids: CASSSGTGLYRVNTEAFF.

This clone appeared a single time. This chain connects TRBV6-1 to TRBJ2-7; D gene ambiguous. This CDR3 has 14 amino acids. V was pared by 4 bases and J by 0 bases, with 10 bases between. Germline assignment: CDR1 MNHNS and CDR2 SASEGT. CDR3 coding DNA: TGTGCCAGCAGTGGTTGGGCCTCCTCCTACGAGCAGTACGTC. Its translation: CASSGWASSYEQYV.